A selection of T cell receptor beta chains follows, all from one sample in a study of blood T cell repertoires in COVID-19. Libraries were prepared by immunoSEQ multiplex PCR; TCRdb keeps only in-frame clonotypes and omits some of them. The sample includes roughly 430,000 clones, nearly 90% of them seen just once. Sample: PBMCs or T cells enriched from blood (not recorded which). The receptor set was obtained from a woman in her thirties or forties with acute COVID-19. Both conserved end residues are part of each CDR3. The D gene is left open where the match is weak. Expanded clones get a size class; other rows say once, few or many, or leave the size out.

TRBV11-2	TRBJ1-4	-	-	CASSRSRVATNEKLFF	TGTGCCAGCAGCCGCTCACGAGTCGCAACTAATGAAAAACTGTTTTTT
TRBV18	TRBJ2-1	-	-	CASSPREGGIYNEQFF	TGTGCCAGCTCACCTAGGGAGGGGGGGATCTACAATGAGCAGTTCTTC
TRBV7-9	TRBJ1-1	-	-	CASRLNPRQGLDEAFF	TGTGCCAGCAGACTAAACCCCCGGCAGGGGTTGGATGAAGCTTTCTTT
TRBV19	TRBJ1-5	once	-	CATSTGGGGNQPQHF	TGTGCCACCTCTACCGGGGGAGGAGGCAATCAGCCCCAGCATTTT
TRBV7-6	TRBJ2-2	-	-	CASSRPGDLNVGELFF	TGTGCCAGCAGCCGTCCGGGTGACTTAAATGTGGGGGAGCTGTTTTTT
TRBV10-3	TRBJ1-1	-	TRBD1	CAISESRGTGNEAFF	TGTGCCATCAGTGAGTCGAGGGGGACAGGGAATGAAGCTTTCTTT
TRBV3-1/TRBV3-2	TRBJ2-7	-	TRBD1	CASSGPDRVEQYF	TGTGCCAGCAGCGGGCCCGACAGGGTTGAGCAGTACTTC
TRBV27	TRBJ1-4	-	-	CASSPIWTADLINEKLFF	TGTGCCAGCAGTCCGATCTGGACAGCTGATCTTATTAATGAAAAACTGTTTTTT
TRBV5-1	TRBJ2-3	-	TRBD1	CASSTQGATDTQYF	TGCGCCAGCAGCACACAGGGGGCCACAGATACGCAGTATTTT
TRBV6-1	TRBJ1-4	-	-	CASSETPGTTYNEKLFF	TGTGCCAGCAGTGAAACACCGGGGACAACCTATAATGAAAAACTGTTTTTT
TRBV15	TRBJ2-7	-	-	CATSRDPGYEQYF	TGTGCCACCAGCAGAGATCCGGGCTACGAGCAGTACTTC
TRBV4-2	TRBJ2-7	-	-	CASSQVVGGSQYF	TGTGCCAGCAGCCAAGTGGTTGGCGGCTCGCAGTACTTC
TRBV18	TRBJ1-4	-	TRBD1	CASSRPVDRLNEKLFF	TGTGCCAGCTCACGGCCGGTGGACAGGCTTAATGAAAAACTGTTTTTT
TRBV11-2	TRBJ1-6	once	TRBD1	CASSLAIQGNSPLHF	TGTGCCAGCAGCTTAGCAATACAGGGGAATTCACCCCTCCACTTT
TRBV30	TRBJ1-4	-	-	CAWSGNGIPNEKLFF	TGTGCCTGGAGTGGTAACGGGATACCTAATGAAAAACTGTTTTTT
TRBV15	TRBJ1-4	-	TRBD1	CATSTRQGLSEKLFF	TGTGCCACCAGCACCAGACAGGGCCTGTCAGAAAAACTGTTTTTT
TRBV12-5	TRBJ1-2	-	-	CASGFWGAGYTF	TGTGCTAGTGGTTTTTGGGGCGCTGGCTACACCTTC
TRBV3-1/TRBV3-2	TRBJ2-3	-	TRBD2	CASSQDGGSTDTQYF	TGTGCCAGCAGCCAAGACGGGGGGAGCACAGATACGCAGTATTTT
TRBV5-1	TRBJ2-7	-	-	CASSDSSSSYEQYF	TGCGCCAGCAGCGACAGTTCCTCCTCCTACGAGCAGTACTTC
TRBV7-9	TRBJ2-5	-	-	CASSLVGHHQETQYF	TGTGCCAGCAGCTTAGTGGGGCACCATCAAGAGACCCAGTACTTC
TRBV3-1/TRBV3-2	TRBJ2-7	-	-	CASSQDLNRGYEQYF	TGTGCCAGCAGCCAAGATCTCAATCGGGGGTACGAGCAGTACTTC
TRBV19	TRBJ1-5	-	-	CASKGFRPGQPQHF	TGTGCCAGTAAGGGTTTTCGGCCGGGACAGCCCCAGCATTTT
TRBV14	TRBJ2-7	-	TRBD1	CASSQKTGAESYEQYF	TGTGCCAGCAGCCAAAAAACAGGGGCAGAGTCCTACGAGCAGTACTTC
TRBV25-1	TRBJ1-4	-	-	CASSKWPTNEKLFF	TGTGCCAGCAGTAAGTGGCCAACTAATGAAAAACTGTTTTTT
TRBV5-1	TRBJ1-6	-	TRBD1	CASSWGQGINSPLHF	TGCGCCAGCAGCTGGGGACAGGGCATCAATTCACCCCTCCACTTT
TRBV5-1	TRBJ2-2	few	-	CASSLVRGGTGELFF	TGCGCCAGCAGCTTGGTACGAGGGGGCACCGGGGAGCTGTTTTTT